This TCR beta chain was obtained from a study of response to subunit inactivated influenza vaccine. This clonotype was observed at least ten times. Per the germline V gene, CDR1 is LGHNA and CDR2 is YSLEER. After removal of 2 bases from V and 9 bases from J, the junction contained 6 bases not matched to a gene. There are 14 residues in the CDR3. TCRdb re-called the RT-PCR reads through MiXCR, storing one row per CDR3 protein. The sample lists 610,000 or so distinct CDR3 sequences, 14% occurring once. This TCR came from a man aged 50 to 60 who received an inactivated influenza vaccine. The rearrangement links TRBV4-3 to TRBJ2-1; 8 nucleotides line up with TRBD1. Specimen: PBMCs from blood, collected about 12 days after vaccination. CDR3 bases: TGCGCCAGCAGCCAAACGATACAGGGGGGTGAGCAGTTCTTC. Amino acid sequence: CASSQTIQGGEQFF.